This T cell receptor (beta chain) was observed in a study of T cells expressing NK-cell markers. One entry per CDR3 protein, without DNA, is what TCRdb gives after re-calling the 5' RACE reads. The sample totals 350,000 to 450,000 distinct CDR3 sequences. Sequenced: blood T cells: a sorted CD56 or NKG2C T cell subset, CD4+ or CD8+ T cells, or bulk PBMC T cells (not recorded which). This TCR was recovered from a man between 18 and 69 years old in good health.

The CDR3 is CASSGRGQRNSGTQYF. This chain links TRBV6-1 with TRBJ2-5; TCRdb calls TRBD2, which cannot be checked without DNA. This CDR3 has 16 amino acids. Germline CDR1 reads MNHNS; CDR2 reads SASEGT.